The 24 T cell receptor beta chains reported below all come from one sample, sequenced in a study of OX40 agonist ivuxolimab in advanced cancers. The repertoire was sequenced with immunoSEQ multiplex PCR; TCRdb's copy has only in-frame clones and lacks some. The repertoire has around 43,000 clones, about 89% of them found once; the top ten carry around 13%. This material consisted of CD4+ or CD8+ T cells sorted from blood, taken in a trial of the OX40 agonist ivuxolimab. The receptor set was obtained from an adult with an advanced solid tumor such as melanoma, head and neck, liver or kidney cancer.

The chain recombines TRBV7-2 with TRBJ1-6, with no clear D. Per the germline V gene, CDR1 is SGHTA and CDR2 is FQGNSA. This CDR3 has 16 amino acids. V lost 1 base and J lost 0, with 7 bases in between. The CDR3 nucleotides read TGTGCCAGCAGCTTAGGTAGAAGCTCCTATAATTCACCCCTCCACTTT. Translated: CASSLGRSSYNSPLHF.

J is TRBJ1-1 and V is TRBV6-5; tentatively, D is TRBD1 (5 bases). The CDR3 sequence is 14 residues long. Trimming removed 3 bases at V and 4 bases at J, with 12 bases between. Germline CDR1 reads MNHEY; CDR2 reads SVGAGI. This chain's CDR3 is CASSYSRVSTEAFF. CDR3 nucleotide sequence: TGTGCCAGCAGTTATTCCAGGGTGAGCACTGAAGCTTTCTTT.

This chain joins TRBV27 and TRBJ2-1, with D possibly TRBD2 on 7 matching bases. The length of the CDR3 is 15 residues. Trimming removed 4 bases from V and 4 bases from J, with 14 bases in between. Germline CDR1 MNHEY, CDR2 SMNVEV (reference sequence). The CDR3 region has the DNA TGTGCCAGCAGTTCCAACGCGGGGGCGTACAATGAGCAGTTCTTC. Translating it yields CASSSNAGAYNEQFF.

This clone appeared a single time. V and J are TRBV7-8 and TRBJ2-7, with D perhaps matching TRBD2 (6 bases). Per the germline V gene, CDR1 is SGHVS and CDR2 is FQNEAQ. The germline V and J ends were trimmed by 5 bases and 2 bases, with 13 bases remaining between them. The CDR3 runs to 14 residues. The DNA of the CDR3 is TGTGCCAGCAGCCAGGGACTCCGACCCTACGAGCAGTACTTC. Its protein product is CASSQGLRPYEQYF.

The genes are TRBV29-1 and TRBJ2-2; D is unresolved. The CDR3 runs to 15 residues. Trimming shortened V by 1 base and J by 0 bases, and 9 bases separated the two germline ends. Per the germline V gene, CDR1 is SQVTM and CDR2 is ANQGSEA. CDR3 nucleotides: TGCAGCGTTGAAGGGGCAGCTTCGAACACCGGGGAGCTGTTTTTT. Protein product: CSVEGAASNTGELFF.

The table lists this clone with a few counts. The conserved closing phenylalanine or tryptophan is absent in this CDR3, likely reflecting a read error. This chain connects TRBV9 to TRBJ1-6; maybe TRBD1 (5 bases). Trimming pared 0 bases from V and 7 bases from J, leaving 17 bases between. CDR3 size: 17 residues. Germline V gene sequence: CDR1 SGDLS, CDR2 YYNGEE. In nucleotides, the CDR3 is TGTGCCAGCAGCGTAGGTGGGATCCCGGGACCCAATTCACCCCTCCACCTT. Its protein is CASSVGGIPGPNSPLHL.

The chain employs TRBV9 and TRBJ1-1; D remains ambiguous. Germline CDR1 and CDR2: SGDLS and YYNGEE. V was pared by 3 bases and J by 7 bases, with 13 bases between. The CDR3 is made up of 13 amino acids. CDR3 amino acids: CASSAGGQGEAFF. Here the CDR3 DNA reads TGTGCCAGCAGCGCAGGAGGGCAAGGTGAAGCTTTCTTT.

This chain uses TRBV7-9 with TRBJ1-1, with 7 bases matching TRBD1. CDR3 length: 17 amino acids. Germline loops: CDR1 SEHNR, CDR2 FQNEAQ (reference sequence). J was trimmed by 1 base and V by 3 bases; bases with no gene match: 11. Written as DNA, the CDR3 is TGTGCCAGCAGCTTCGCCGCAGGGGGGGGTGAGAACACTGAAGCTTTCTTT. It yields the protein CASSFAAGGGENTEAFF.

This clone has a single count. The chain links TRBV27 to TRBJ2-7; 9 bases fit TRBD1. The V gene end was trimmed by 3 bases and the J gene end by 4 bases; junction bases not matched to a gene: 4. The CDR3 consists of 14 residues. Germline values: CDR1 MNHEY, CDR2 SMNVEV (reference sequence). CDR3 in amino acids: CASSFLQGAYEQYF. The DNA for the CDR3 is TGTGCCAGCAGTTTCCTACAGGGGGCATACGAGCAGTACTTC.

This clone was picked up one time. The J gene is TRBJ1-1, the V gene TRBV6-5; D possibly corresponds to TRBD1 (5 bases). Germline assignment: CDR1 MNHEY and CDR2 SVGAGI. V lost 7 bases to trimming and J lost 7 bases, with 13 bases between them. CDR3 length: 12 residues. Here the CDR3 reads CASTHSGGEAFF. For the CDR3, the DNA is TGTGCCAGCACCCACTCCGGGGGTGAAGCTTTCTTT.

V usage is TRBV10-3 and J usage is TRBJ2-7, with a tentative D call TRBD1 (6 bases). Trimming pared 2 bases from V and 0 bases from J, leaving 23 bases between. This CDR3 has 19 amino acids. Germline-derived CDR1 and CDR2 are ENHRY and SYGVKD. The CDR3 protein is CAISETRLFGGKSSYEQYF. The DNA for the CDR3 is TGTGCCATCAGTGAGACTCGTCTCTTTGGGGGCAAGAGCTCCTACGAGCAGTACTTC.

This clone appeared once. The chain has TRBV4-1 and TRBJ2-3, with 9 bases identical to TRBD1. Per the germline V gene, CDR1 is MGHRA and CDR2 is YSYEKL. The V segment lost 5 bases and the J segment 4 bases; nucleotides outside the gene matches: 10. The CDR3 is 16 residues long. CDR3 region: CASSTGQGMVSDTQYF. The CDR3 DNA reads TGCGCCAGCAGCACAGGACAGGGGATGGTTTCAGATACGCAGTATTTT.

The rearrangement joins TRBV9 to TRBJ2-3; D remains ambiguous. The germline V gene has CDR1 SGDLS and CDR2 YYNGEE. Trimming shortened V by 0 bases and J by 6 bases, and 5 bases separated the two germline ends. CDR3 length: 12 amino acids. CDR3 sequence reads: CASSVGGDTQYF. The CDR3 region has the DNA TGTGCCAGCAGCGTAGGCGGTGATACGCAGTATTTT.

The chain employs TRBV28 and TRBJ2-1; 9 bases are a match to TRBD2. CDR3 length: 15 amino acids. CDR1 and CDR2 (germline): MDHEN, SYDVKM. V trimming: 8 bases; J trimming: 3 bases; junction bases outside the gene matches: 8. Written as DNA, the CDR3 is TGTGCCAGCGGCTCGACTAGCGGATTCTACAATGAGCAGTTCTTC. Encoded protein: CASGSTSGFYNEQFF.

The V and J genes are TRBV7-9 and TRBJ1-6; D gene ambiguous. Germline V CDR1 and CDR2: SEHNR, FQNEAQ (reference sequence). The CDR3 is made up of 14 amino acids. Trimming removed 3 bases from V and 11 bases from J, with 14 bases in between. The CDR3 DNA follows: TGTGCCAGCAGCTTCACCGCTCTTCGGGCACCCCTCCACTTT. Amino acids: CASSFTALRAPLHF.

This clone qualifies as medium-sized. This chain joins TRBV19 and TRBJ2-3, with a weak D call TRBD2 (6 bases). Trimming left V 6 bases short and J 2 bases short, with 15 bases between. The CDR3 is 15 residues long. The germline gives CDR1 LNHDA, CDR2 SQIVND (reference sequence). CDR3 loop: CASSLLQDYTDTQYF. The CDR3 DNA reads as TGTGCCAGTAGCCTCCTCCAGGACTACACAGATACGCAGTATTTT.

The chain links TRBV5-1 to TRBJ2-1; D is unclear. Germline V gene lookup returns CDR1 SGHRS and CDR2 YFSETQ. This CDR3 spans 15 amino acids. V was cut by 1 base and J by 8 bases, with 16 bases left in between. CDR3 sequence (DNA): TGCGCCAGCAGCTTGATTAGCCCCGAAACCTATGAGCAGTTCTTC. This codes for CASSLISPETYEQFF.

The V call is TRBV19, the J call TRBJ1-5; possible D gene TRBD1, 6 bases. The CDR3 extends over 13 amino acids. Germline V gene sequence: CDR1 LNHDA, CDR2 SQIVND (reference sequence). The ends were cut back, 6 bases at V and 3 bases at J, with 9 bases in the middle. The CDR3 region is CASRDSHNQPQHF. In nucleotides, the CDR3 is TGTGCCAGTAGGGACAGCCACAATCAGCCCCAGCATTTT.

V usage is TRBV19 and J usage is TRBJ2-7, with TRBD1 identical over 8 bases. There are 15 residues in the CDR3. V lost 2 bases to trimming and J lost 3 bases; unmatched junction nucleotides: 6. The germline CDR1 and CDR2 sequences are LNHDA and SQIVND (reference sequence). For the CDR3, the DNA is TGTGCCAGTAGTATACGTGACAGGGGTGGCTACGAGCAGTACTTC. Its translation: CASSIRDRGGYEQYF.

This clone was seen only once. The V call is TRBV5-1, the J call TRBJ1-5; weak D call: TRBD1 (5 bases). CDR1 is SGHRS, CDR2 YFSETQ, per germline. The ends were cut back, 2 bases at V and 7 bases at J, with 10 bases in the middle. The CDR3 loop spans 13 amino acids. CDR3 sequence: CASSFGGGQPQHF. CDR3 nucleotide sequence: TGCGCCAGCAGCTTTGGGGGGGGGCAGCCCCAGCATTTT.

The rearrangement uses TRBV5-1 and TRBJ1-5; D gene uncertain. Per germline, CDR1 SGHRS and CDR2 YFSETQ. The length of the CDR3 is 14 residues. V lost 0 bases to trimming and J lost 2 bases, with 6 bases between them. The CDR3 DNA reads as TGCGCCAGCAGCTTGGTCCCTGGCAATCAGCCCCAGCATTTT. It translates to CASSLVPGNQPQHF.

V and J are TRBV4-3 and TRBJ1-5; perhaps TRBD1 as D (5 bases). V gave up 0 bases and J gave up 0 bases, with 18 bases separating them. Germline CDR1 is LGHNA and CDR2 is YSLEER. This CDR3 is built from 19 residues. This CDR3 reads CASSQEWQGLTYSNQPQHF. The CDR3 DNA follows: TGCGCCAGCAGCCAAGAATGGCAGGGCCTTACTTATAGCAATCAGCCCCAGCATTTT.

This clone occurred a few times. This sequence joins TRBV21-1 and TRBJ2-7; the listed D gene, TRBD1, was not tested against the DNA. TRBV21-1 is listed as a pseudogene. The CDR3 has 16 amino acids. CDR3 amino acids: CASSTAEDRGAYEQYF. CDR3 sequence (DNA): TGTGCCAGCAGCACAGCCGAGGACAGGGGAGCCTACGAGCAGTACTTC.

About this clone itself: The CDR3 does not close with the conserved phenylalanine or tryptophan, likely indicating a read error. V gene TRBV2 combines with J gene TRBJ1-6, with 10 bases identical to TRBD1. The CDR3 loop spans 15 amino acids. Germline V gives CDR1 SNHLY, CDR2 FYNNEI. The ends lost 10 bases at V and 7 bases at J; junction bases unmatched: 10. Here the CDR3 reads CATRSPTGGNSPLHL. CDR3 DNA sequence: TGTGCCACCCGATCCCCGACAGGGGGCAATTCACCCCTCCACCTT.